This entry lists 19 T cell receptor beta chains sequenced from one sample in a study of blood T cell repertoires in COVID-19. Only in-frame clones appear in the TCRdb table, and some are missing; sequencing was by immunoSEQ multiplex PCR. The table shows over 250,000 clones, with over 80% occurring only once. Specimen: peripheral blood. These receptors all come from an older woman with COVID-19, enrolled during active disease.

This chain joins TRBV3-1 (or the pseudogene TRBV3-2) and TRBJ2-5; TRBD1 might be the D (7 bases). The germline V and J ends were trimmed by 0 bases and 7 bases, with 15 bases remaining between them. Germline V lookup: CDR1 LGHDT, CDR2 YNNKEL (reference sequence). CDR3 length equals 15 residues. CDR3 protein: CASSQDSGGGGTQYF. CDR3 DNA: TGTGCCAGCAGCCAAGATTCAGGGGGAGGTGGGACCCAGTACTTC.

This chain uses TRBV30 with TRBJ1-1; possible D gene TRBD1, 6 bases. The CDR3 has 14 amino acids. Germline-derived CDR1 and CDR2 are GTSNPN and SVGIG (reference sequence). The V end was cut by 3 bases, the J end by 1 base, with 12 bases between. CDR3 in DNA: TGTGCCTGGAGGACGGGGACACCGAACACTGAAGCTTTCTTT. This codes for CAWRTGTPNTEAFF.

The rearrangement joins TRBV5-4 to TRBJ2-3; 7 bases line up with TRBD2. The V gene end was trimmed by 4 bases and the J gene end by 3 bases; junction bases not matched to a gene: 5. In germline, CDR1 is SGHNT, CDR2 YYREEE (reference sequence). The length of the CDR3 is 14 residues. CDR3 sequence: CASSPTSFTDTQYF. CDR3 nucleotides: TGTGCCAGCAGCCCGACTAGCTTTACAGATACGCAGTATTTT.

This chain connects TRBV19 to TRBJ2-5; TRBD1 aligns across 11 bases. Germline V gene sequence: CDR1 LNHDA, CDR2 SQIVND (reference sequence). Trimming at V came to 4 bases and at J to 5 bases, leaving 15 bases not matched to a gene. There are 18 residues in the CDR3. The CDR3 region has the DNA TGTGCCAGTAGTACGGGACAGGGGGATAGTAGGACTAAGGAGACCCAGTACTTC. Translation: CASSTGQGDSRTKETQYF.

J is TRBJ2-1 and V is TRBV15; no definite D call. CDR3 length equals 16 residues. V shed 1 base and J shed 1 base, with 11 bases lying between them. Germline CDR1 is LNHNV and CDR2 is YYDKDF (reference sequence). The chain's CDR3 is CATSRGGTQSYNEQFF. The DNA of the CDR3 is TGTGCCACCAGCAGAGGCGGTACCCAATCCTACAATGAGCAGTTCTTC. Using reference TRBV15 and TRBJ2-1 for the parts outside the CDR3, the full variable domain is DAMVIQNPRYQVTQFGKPVTLSCSQTLNHNVMYWYQQKSSQAPKLLFHYYDKDFNNEADTPDNFQSRRPNTSFCFLDIRSPGLGDTAMYLCATSRGGTQSYNEQFFGPGTRLTVL.

The chain couples TRBV3-1 (or the pseudogene TRBV3-2) to TRBJ1-3; TRBD1 might be the D (6 bases). The ends were cut back, 4 bases at V and 5 bases at J, with 15 bases in the middle. Germline V gene data show CDR1 as LGHDT and CDR2 as YNNKEL (reference sequence). The CDR3 sequence is 15 residues long. The CDR3 bases are TGTGCCAGCAGCCTCTCCGTGGGGGCCAGAAACACCATATATTTT. This translates into CASSLSVGARNTIYF.

This clone was counted once. DNA of the CDR3: TGTGCCAGCAGCCCACGGACAGGGAACTATGGCTACACCTTC. This translates into CASSPRTGNYGYTF. This chain joins TRBV7-2 and TRBJ1-2; 8 nucleotides match TRBD1. Per germline, CDR1 SGHTA and CDR2 FQGNSA. V lost 5 bases, J lost 2 bases, and 4 bases stayed unmatched. CDR3 length equals 14 residues.

The chain joins TRBV28 to TRBJ1-5; TRBD1 matches 8 bases. The CDR3 length is 17 residues. V shed 4 bases and J 8 bases; nucleotides not matched to a gene: 16. Looked up from germline, CDR1 is MDHEN and CDR2 is SYDVKM. CDR3 nucleotide sequence: TGTGCCAGCAGTTCTGGGGACAGGAGTGGGGGGAAGGAGCCCCAGCATTTT. Its translation: CASSSGDRSGGKEPQHF. The full variable domain, completed using reference TRBV28 and TRBJ1-5, is DVKVTQSSRYLVKRTGEKVFLECVQDMDHENMFWYRQDPGLGLRLIYFSYDVKMKEKGDIPEGYSVSREKKERFSLILESASTNQTSMYLCASSSGDRSGGKEPQHFGDGTRLSIL.

This clone was observed a few times. The chain is built from TRBV6-5 and TRBJ1-1, with D perhaps TRBD1 (5 bases). Germline values: CDR1 MNHEY, CDR2 SVGAGI. V lost 6 bases to trimming and J lost 1 base, with 12 bases between them. The CDR3 length is 14 residues. The CDR3 DNA is TGTGCCAGCAGGGTCAGGGAGGGGAACACTGAAGCTTTCTTT. It encodes CASRVREGNTEAFF.

The chain links TRBV5-1 to TRBJ1-6; 7 bases are shared with TRBD1. The CDR3 length is 14 residues. Germline CDR1 and CDR2: SGHRS and YFSETQ. With V trimmed by 6 bases and J by 7 bases, 7 bases remained unmatched. CDR3 sequence (DNA): TGCGCCAGCACTGGGACAGACGAGAATTCACCCCTCCACTTT. It yields the protein CASTGTDENSPLHF.

This rearrangement joins TRBV18 to TRBJ2-1, with D tentatively TRBD2 (6 bases). Trimming cost V 0 bases and J 6 bases, with 9 bases left between them. Germline lookup yields CDR1 KGHSH and CDR2 LQKENI. This CDR3 spans 14 amino acids. The CDR3 sequence is CASSPPSGFNEQFF. Here the CDR3 DNA reads TGTGCCAGCTCACCACCAAGCGGGTTCAATGAGCAGTTCTTC.

This rearrangement joins TRBV19 to TRBJ1-5, with a weak D call TRBD1 (6 bases). This CDR3 has 13 amino acids. V lost 6 bases to trimming and J lost 4 bases, with 10 bases between them. CDR1 is LNHDA, CDR2 SQIVND, per germline (reference sequence). The CDR3 loop reads CASSLTGNQPQHF. CDR3 nucleotide sequence: TGTGCCAGTAGCTTAACAGGGAATCAGCCCCAGCATTTT.

The CDR3, as DNA: TGTGCCAGCAGCCAAGTAACAGGGGTTAACACTGAAGCTTTCTTT. Encoded protein: CASSQVTGVNTEAFF. This sequence joins TRBV4-2 and TRBJ1-1; 7 bases are shared with TRBD1. With 1 base clipped from V and 2 bases from J, the junction kept 4 bases outside the gene matches. Germline V gives CDR1 LGHNA, CDR2 YNFKEQ. The CDR3 is made up of 15 amino acids.

The chain joins TRBV19 to TRBJ2-2; TRBD1 might be the D (6 bases). CDR1 and CDR2 from the germline V gene are LNHDA and SQIVND (reference sequence). The CDR3 sequence is 16 residues long. V lost 5 bases, J lost 1 base, and 14 bases lay in between. The DNA for the CDR3 is TGTGCCAGTAGTGCCTCAGGGGCGAGGAACACCGGGGAGCTGTTTTTT. As protein: CASSASGARNTGELFF. The whole variable domain, filled in from reference TRBV19 and TRBJ2-2, reads DGGITQSPKYLFRKEGQNVTLSCEQNLNHDAMYWYRQDPGQGLRLIYYSQIVNDFQKGDIAEGYSVSREKKESFPLTVTSAQKNPTAFYLCASSASGARNTGELFFGEGSRLTVL.

This clone appeared a single time. The genes are TRBV5-1 and TRBJ2-5; 9 bases align to TRBD2. Per the germline V gene, CDR1 is SGHRS and CDR2 is YFSETQ. V was pared by 5 bases and J by 5 bases, with 7 bases of the junction left unmatched. The length of the CDR3 is 14 residues. Here the CDR3 reads CASRREGPGETQYF. In nucleotides, the CDR3 is TGCGCCAGCAGGCGGGAGGGCCCTGGGGAGACCCAGTACTTC.

The chain recombines TRBV27 with TRBJ1-5, with TRBD1 as a possible D gene (6 bases). The CDR3 covers 14 residues. Germline V lookup: CDR1 MNHEY, CDR2 SMNVEV (reference sequence). V lost 3 bases, J lost 7 bases, and 13 bases lay in between. The CDR3 is CASSFGGGAQPQHF. In DNA, the CDR3 is TGTGCCAGCAGTTTCGGAGGGGGGGCCCAGCCCCAGCATTTT.

The rearrangement links TRBV11-2 to TRBJ1-1; no clear D gene. The CDR3 spans 13 residues. CDR1 is SGHAT and CDR2 is FQNNGV in the germline V gene. Trimming pared 3 bases from V and 3 bases from J, leaving 8 bases between. CDR3 bases: TGTGCCAGCAGCTTGAGGAGGGACACTGAAGCTTTCTTT. Translated, it gives CASSLRRDTEAFF.

DNA for the CDR3: TGTGCCAGCAGCCAAGATTCGACAGGGGGGCAGACCCAGTACTTC. Translating it yields CASSQDSTGGQTQYF. V and J are TRBV3-1 (or the pseudogene TRBV3-2) and TRBJ2-5; the match to TRBD1 covers 9 bases. CDR1 is LGHDT, CDR2 YNNKEL, per germline (reference sequence). This CDR3 is 15 amino acids long. Germline trimming cut 0 bases from V and 6 bases from J; bases unmatched to any gene: 5.

V is TRBV5-8 and J is TRBJ2-3, with D uncertain. V lost 0 bases to trimming and J lost 0 bases, with 8 bases between them. CDR3 length: 15 amino acids. Germline CDR1 is SGHTS and CDR2 is YDEGEE. The CDR3 loop reads CASSLGSSSTDTQYF. CDR3 nucleotide sequence: TGTGCCAGCAGCTTGGGTAGCAGTAGCACAGATACGCAGTATTTT.